This TCR beta chain appears in the sequencing data of a study of CD8 T cells in Susac syndrome. Reverse transcription of roughly 0.45 to 1 ug RNA used random hexamers. TCRdb ran MiXCR on the immunoSEQ multiplex PCR reads and lists one entry per CDR3 protein. The sample comprises about 120,000 distinct CDR3 sequences, about nine tenths of which are singletons, and roughly 0.14% rests with the top ten. In germline, CDR1 is SGDLS, CDR2 YYNGEE. This CDR3 is built from 12 residues. Trimming removed 7 bases from V and 2 bases from J, with 10 bases in between. While serving as controls, healthy donors were matched for age and sex. FACS enriched CD8+ TEMRA cells, while bulk CD8+ and CD4+ were negatively isolated.

The chain carries TRBV9 and TRBJ2-7; D possibly corresponds to TRBD2 (5 bases). Sequencing was done on a sample of CD4+ T cells from PBMCs. This TCR came from a human donor in good health. The CDR3: CASEGTTYEQYF. The CDR3 bases are TGTGCCAGCGAGGGCACCACCTACGAGCAGTACTTC.